The T cell receptor beta chain under discussion was sequenced for a study of blood T cells in healthy people across ages. Comment on this clonotype: An end of the junction does not agree with germline; a read error may underlie this.

Alongside a J-beta primer mix, a sample-barcoded 5' primer served in a second PCR lasting roughly 6 to 11 cycles. TCRdb re-analysed the 5' RACE reads in MiXCR, keeping a single row per CDR3 protein. The table shows 700,000 to 850,000 distinct CDR3 sequences, with 30% to 45% occurring only once. This receptor was obtained from a man younger than 35 in good health. Sequenced sample: blood.

The CDR3 nucleotides read TGCGCCAGCAGCCAAGGATTAGCAGATACGCGGTATTTT. It codes for CASSQGLADTRYF. This chain links TRBV4-1 with TRBJ2-3; D is unresolved. CDR1 and CDR2 (germline): MGHRA, YSYEKL. The CDR3 is 13 amino acids.